This T cell receptor (beta chain) emerged from a study of post-analysis software for immune sequencing data. Study-level background: Included among the disease courses, which were recorded for the cohort, were relapsing-remitting, secondary progressive and progressive-relapsing multiple sclerosis. Study conclusions and caveats: Patients carried roughly 5 TRBV segments more frequently than controls did, and TRBV5-6, TRBV5-1 and TRBV20-1 were among them. Diversity measured as normalized Chao1 was significantly lower in multiple sclerosis patients than in controls. F measure grouped same-batch samples tightly together.

Carried by the TCR beta cDNA libraries were unique molecular identifiers. From around 1 to 10 million T cells, 400,000 to 650,000 cDNA molecules were obtained. TCRdb independently ran MiXCR on the PCR reads; one entry per CDR3 protein. Among about 620,000 distinct CDR3 sequences listed, roughly 47% were seen once. Germline V gene lookup returns CDR1 SGHKS and CDR2 YYEKEE (reference sequence). Trimming removed 1 base at V and 2 bases at J, with 16 bases between. The CDR3 covers 16 residues. Of note for this clonotype: Its target is not known.

This chain connects TRBV5-5 to TRBJ2-7; D is perhaps TRBD1 (5 bases). This sequence originates from a girl aged 10-17 years with multiple sclerosis. The material sequenced was blood. The CDR3 DNA reads as TGTGCCAGCAGCTTGACCTCGGGCAGGGCTGCCTACGAGCAGTACTTC. It specifies CASSLTSGRAAYEQYF.